This T cell receptor (beta chain) derives from a study of vaccination effects on CD4 cells after COVID-19. Sequencing followed a ViraFEST assay step that expanded antigen-specific CD4+ T cells with viral peptide pools. The culture ran for about eleven days before CD4+ T cells were isolated. Each participant was given two doses of one vaccine (BNT162b2 or mRNA-1273). Germline CDR1 KGHSH, CDR2 LQKENI. With 4 bases clipped from V and 3 bases from J, the junction kept 2 bases outside the gene matches. This CDR3 is built from 13 residues. Assay used: immunoSEQ multiplex PCR; TCRdb lists only in-frame clones, some missing. The sample records tens of thousands of clones, around 70% being singletons. On this clone itself: Its antigen remains unknown.

Study conclusions and caveats: Long after vaccination, the clones induced by infection and by vaccine shrank markedly in size.

The sequence came from a human donor who received a COVID-19 vaccine. J is TRBJ1-1 and V is TRBV18; 7 bases match TRBD1. Sequences were derived from CD4+ T cells from PBMCs cultured with SARS-CoV-2 spike peptides, sampled after COVID-19 vaccination. The CDR3 nucleotides are TGTGCCAGCTCACGACAGGGCGACACTGAAGCTTTCTTT. Protein: CASSRQGDTEAFF. Filled out from reference TRBV18 and TRBJ1-1, the complete variable domain reads NAGVMQNPRHLVRRRGQEARLRCSPMKGHSHVYWYRQLPEEGLKFMVYLQKENIIDESGMPKERFSAEFPKEGPSILRIQQVVRGDSAAYFCASSRQGDTEAFFGQGTRLTVV.